This T cell receptor beta chain derives from a study of blood T cells in healthy people across ages. A J-beta primer mix and a sample-barcoded 5' primer were used in a second PCR of roughly 6 to 12 cycles. Each TCR beta cDNA got a 12-nucleotide random molecular identifier. Each CDR3 protein gets one entry after TCRdb re-called the 5' RACE reads with MiXCR. Among about 1.7 million distinct CDR3 sequences listed, under 30% were seen once. Samples each had at least 5 micrograms of total RNA extracted. This clonotype was counted a few times. CDR1 and CDR2 from the germline V gene are MDHEN and SYDVKM. This CDR3 has 17 residues. Trimming took 4 bases from V and 7 from J; bases not matched to a gene: 15.

The sequenced material came from blood. The chain uses TRBV28 and TRBJ2-1; TRBD2 matches at 8 bases. This clonotype was sampled from a young woman in good health. The CDR3 coding sequence is TGTGCCAGCAGTTCCCCACTAGGGCGGGGGGCCCAAAATGAGCAGTTCTTC. It translates to CASSSPLGRGAQNEQFF.